This entry is about one T cell receptor (beta chain). What it binds is unknown. This sample was included in a study of cytomegalovirus exposure and HLA in healthy donors. At the level of the study: From donors who were HLA-typed, an early data release held 70 million to 90 million unique TCRs. Study-wide points: The records held CMV serostatus as the only immune exposure information.

Use of 60 Vbeta and 13 Jbeta primers characterized the PCR. Some clones are missing from TCRdb's copy, which holds only in-frame ones; the method was immunoSEQ multiplex PCR. The sample lists approximately 140,000 clones; roughly 78% were seen once. The sample consisted of PBMCs. The clonotype was recovered from a man between 18 and 35 years old in good health and CMV-seropositive.

The CDR3 is CAWGKGGVPYEQYF. For the CDR3, the DNA is TGTGCCTGGGGGAAGGGGGGGGTCCCCTACGAGCAGTACTTC. This rearrangement joins TRBV30 to TRBJ2-7, with a tentative D call TRBD2 (7 bases). CDR1 and CDR2 from the germline V gene are GTSNPN and SVGIG (reference sequence). Trimming removed 5 bases at V and 2 bases at J, with 16 bases between. The CDR3 has 14 residues.